The clone carrying this TCR beta chain was counted a single time. The source of the sample is a study of T cell changes during pregnancy in multiple sclerosis. Produced via immunoSEQ multiplex PCR; TCRdb's table is partial and in-frame only. The table lists about 36,000 clones, around 89% of them singletons. V dropped 5 bases and J dropped 1 base, with 12 bases sitting between them. The CDR3 is made up of 16 amino acids. Germline CDR1 is SGHNT and CDR2 is YENEEA. Sequenced material: CD4+ T cells from peripheral blood mononuclear cells, taken in the first trimester of pregnancy. The rearrangement joins TRBV11-3 to TRBJ2-6; tentative D call: TRBD1 (6 bases). The origin of this receptor is a female donor with multiple sclerosis, enrolled in a pregnancy study. DNA for the CDR3: TGTGCCAGCAGCCCCGGACAGCCGTCTGGGGCCAACGTCCTGACTTTC. It is translated as CASSPGQPSGANVLTF.